The clone carrying this T cell receptor (beta chain) was seen once. The sample originates from a study of blood T cell repertoires in COVID-19. Clones were read by immunoSEQ multiplex PCR, and TCRdb kept only the in-frame ones, dropping some. Of about 300,000 clones in the sample, 85% were seen once. With 0 bases removed from V and 4 bases from J, the gap between germline ends came to 15 bases. CDR3 length: 16 residues. The germline CDR1 and CDR2 sequences are LNHNV and YYDKDF (reference sequence). The material sequenced was PBMCs or T cells enriched from blood (not recorded which). The origin of this receptor is a woman between 50 and 59 years old who had recovered from COVID-19. J is TRBJ1-2 and V is TRBV15, with a tentative D call TRBD1 (5 bases). The chain's CDR3 is CATSRDGALGAYGYTF. The CDR3 DNA is TGTGCCACCAGCAGAGATGGGGCGTTAGGGGCCTATGGCTACACCTTC.